These 10 T cell receptor beta chains originate from one sample sequenced in a study of T cells in Graves' hyperthyroidism and ophthalmopathy. The investigators amplified TCR beta CDR3 regions from RNA transcripts. In the first-round RT-PCR of the TCR CDR3, the HTBI primer set was used. From the multiplex PCR reads, TCRdb called clonotypes with MiXCR, one entry per CDR3 protein. Seen here are approximately 870,000 distinct CDR3 sequences, more than 30% observed once, and the top ten hold 7.5% to 9.5%. The sequenced sample consisted of blood. These receptors all come from a man aged 18 to 30 with Graves' hyperthyroidism.

The chain employs TRBV19 and TRBJ1-5, with D possibly matching TRBD1 (5 bases). The germline V gene has CDR1 LNHDA and CDR2 SQIVND (reference sequence). The CDR3 consists of 13 residues. V was clipped by 9 bases and J by 7 bases, with 16 bases between them. The CDR3 sequence is CASRSPGEQPQHF. CDR3 nucleotide sequence: TGTGCCAGCAGGTCACCGGGGGAACAGCCCCAGCATTTT.

This chain links TRBV11-3 with TRBJ1-1; 9 bases fit TRBD1. V gave up 5 bases and J gave up 0 bases; unmatched junction bases: 10. The germline V gene encodes CDR1 SGHNT and CDR2 YENEEA. The CDR3 runs 17 residues. The CDR3 DNA sequence: TGTGCCAGCAGCCAGGTCGCGGGACAGGGATTGAACACTGAAGCTTTCTTT. Protein sequence: CASSQVAGQGLNTEAFF.

This clonotype showed up just a few times. This CDR3 is CASRVGQTNQPQHF. CDR3 DNA: TGTGCCAGCAGGGTAGGACAGACCAATCAGCCCCAGCATTTT. The chain links TRBV12-3 or TRBV12-4 to TRBJ1-5; tentative D call: TRBD1 (6 bases). Trimming removed 6 bases from V and 3 bases from J, with 12 bases in between. There are 14 residues in the CDR3.

With regard to this clonotype: One end of the junction does not line up with germline, which may come from a read error. The rearrangement joins TRBV25-1 to TRBJ2-5; a possible D gene is TRBD2 (5 bases). Germline CDR1 MGHDK, CDR2 SYGVNS. The CDR3 has 12 residues. The CDR3 sequence: CANSEGRETQYF. CDR3 DNA sequence: TGTGCCAACAGTGAGGGTCGGGAGACCCAGTACTTC.

This clonotype was detected only a few times. One end of the junction fails to match germline, which may point to a read error. The chain has TRBV7-7 and TRBJ2-5; D gene uncertain. The CDR3 is 15 amino acids. CDR1 and CDR2 from the germline V gene are SSHAT and FNYEAQ (reference sequence). CDR3 residues: CASTPPSGPLRAQYF. In nucleotides, the CDR3 is TGTGCTAGCACCCCTCCTTCCGGGCCCCTTCGGGCCCAGTACTTC.

This clonotype was recorded at least ten times. The V and J genes are TRBV2 and TRBJ1-5, with 8 bases matching TRBD1. Germline CDR1 reads SNHLY; CDR2 reads FYNNEI. The CDR3 runs 15 residues. The V segment lost 5 bases and the J segment 4 bases; nucleotides outside the gene matches: 7. The CDR3 spells CASSSDRVANQPQHF. The CDR3 DNA is TGTGCCAGCAGTTCGGACAGGGTGGCTAATCAGCCCCAGCATTTT.

In its sample, this clonotype was seen a few times. A much bigger clone sits one base away, suggesting this may be a read error. The chain combines TRBV7-2 with TRBJ1-3; D is ambiguous. CDR1 and CDR2 (germline): SGHTA, FQGNSA. The CDR3 extends over 14 amino acids. Trimming removed 2 bases from V and 3 bases from J, with 8 bases in between. The CDR3 nucleotides are TGTGCCAGCAGCTTACCGGGATATGGAAACACCATATATTTT. It yields the protein CASSLPGYGNTIYF. The full variable domain, completed using reference TRBV7-2 and TRBJ1-3, is GAGVSQSPSNKVTEKGKDVELRCDPISGHTALYWYRQSLGQGLEFLIYFQGNSAPDKSGLPSDRFSAERTGGSVSTLTIQRTQQEDSAVYLCASSLPGYGNTIYFGEGSWLTVV.

As for this clonotype: Relative to the germline gene, one junction end is altered; a read error may explain this. The gene calls are TRBV19 and TRBJ1-3; a possible D gene is TRBD1 (5 bases). Germline assignment: CDR1 LNHDA and CDR2 SQIVND (reference sequence). There are 15 residues in the CDR3. The CDR3, as DNA: TGTGCCAGTGGTATTACCGCCGGGGCAAGGAACACCATATATTTT. Protein product: CASGITAGARNTIYF.

The chain is built from TRBV15 and TRBJ1-2, with TRBD1 as a possible D gene (6 bases). The CDR3 is 13 amino acids. In germline, CDR1 is LNHNV, CDR2 YYDKDF (reference sequence). V lost 5 bases, J lost 12 bases, and 19 bases lay in between. CDR3 in DNA: TGTGCCACCAGCGTCCGGGACAATCCTGGAAACACCTTC. Translating it yields CATSVRDNPGNTF.

DNA for the CDR3: TGTGCCAGCAGACGGACAGGAAACAGGGGGGTACCCCAGTACTTC. Protein sequence: CASRRTGNRGVPQYF. The chain uses TRBV2 and TRBJ2-5; 8 positions agree with TRBD1. J gave up 9 bases and V 6 bases, and 15 bases lay outside the gene matches. This CDR3 has 15 amino acids. The germline CDR1 and CDR2 sequences are SNHLY and FYNNEI.